A selection of T cell receptor beta chains follows, all from one sample in a study of blood T cell repertoires in COVID-19. This table comes from immunoSEQ multiplex PCR, and its TCRdb copy is limited to in-frame clones, with some not included. This table holds roughly 330,000 clones, 86% found once. Sequenced: peripheral blood. Every receptor here comes from a woman aged 50 to 60 with acute or convalescent COVID-19. Each CDR3 is given with its conserved first and last residue. The D gene is left open where the match is weak. Clone size is stated in some rows and not others, as once, few, many or a class when expanded.

clone_size	v_call	d_call	j_call	cdr3_nt	cdr3_aa
once	TRBV3-1/TRBV3-2	-	TRBJ2-3	TGTGCCAGCAGCCAAGAGGGTGGAGATGCGGCAGATACGCAGTATTTT	CASSQEGGDAADTQYF
-	TRBV11-3	TRBD2	TRBJ2-3	TGTGCCAGCAGCTCCCGGGACTACCACACAGATACGCAGTATTTT	CASSSRDYHTDTQYF
-	TRBV6-2/TRBV6-3	-	TRBJ1-4	TGTGCCAGCAGTTGGGGCGCAACTAATGAAAAACTGTTTTTT	CASSWGATNEKLFF
-	TRBV3-1/TRBV3-2	-	TRBJ1-5	TGTGCCAGCAGCGAAGAGTATAGCAATCAGCCCCAGCATTTT	CASSEEYSNQPQHF
-	TRBV7-2	TRBD2	TRBJ2-1	TGTGCCAGCAGCTCAAGCGGGAGTGGGTACAATGAGCAGTTCTTC	CASSSSGSGYNEQFF
-	TRBV5-1	-	TRBJ2-7	TGCGCCAGCTCTGTTCAGGGGCCCTACGAGCAGTACTTC	CASSVQGPYEQYF
-	TRBV24-1	TRBD2	TRBJ2-1	TGTGCCACCAGTGATAACGATGCTAGCGGGAGGGTGTACAATGAGCAGTTCTTC	CATSDNDASGRVYNEQFF
-	TRBV15	-	TRBJ2-2	TGTGCCACCAGCAGAGACCTTTCCGGGGAGCTGTTTTTT	CATSRDLSGELFF
-	TRBV5-1	-	TRBJ2-7	TGCGCCAGCAGTTCTGATAGCTCCTACGAGCAGTACTTC	CASSSDSSYEQYF
-	TRBV2	TRBD2	TRBJ2-1	TGTGCCAGCAGCTTAGCGGGTTCCTACAATGAGCAGTTCTTC	CASSLAGSYNEQFF
-	TRBV6-2/TRBV6-3	TRBD2	TRBJ2-4	TGTGCCAGCAGTTACTCGATACTAGCGGGTGTCAAAAACATTCAGTACTTC	CASSYSILAGVKNIQYF
few	TRBV5-4	-	TRBJ1-2	TGTGCCAGCAGCTTGGACAGGTCCTATGGCTACACCTTC	CASSLDRSYGYTF
-	TRBV1	-	TRBJ2-3	TGCACCAGCAGTCGGACTAGCGGAGATACAGATACGCAGTATTTT	CTSSRTSGDTDTQYF
-	TRBV28	TRBD2	TRBJ2-3	TGTGCCAGCAGTACTGCGGGAGGATGGGATACGCAGTATTTT	CASSTAGGWDTQYF
-	TRBV28	-	TRBJ2-7	TGTGCCAGCAGTTTACCAGGCTACGAGCAGTACTTC	CASSLPGYEQYF
-	TRBV11-2	TRBD2	TRBJ2-3	TGTGCCAGCAGAACTTGGGGAGGCGGGAGGAGCTCAGATACGCAGTATTTT	CASRTWGGGRSSDTQYF
-	TRBV20-1	-	TRBJ2-1	TGCAGTACTCGGGGAAGTAATGAGCAGTTCTTC	CSTRGSNEQFF
-	TRBV28	-	TRBJ1-2	TGTGCCAGCAGTACTCCGAGCTCTAACTATGGCTACACCTTC	CASSTPSSNYGYTF
-	TRBV18	-	TRBJ2-3	TGTGCCAGCTCACCACAGAGTCAGACTAGCACAGATACGCAGTATTTT	CASSPQSQTSTDTQYF
-	TRBV7-3	TRBD1	TRBJ2-5	TGTGCCAGCAGCTTAACGGGACAGGGTGGAGAGACCCAGTACTTC	CASSLTGQGGETQYF
-	TRBV5-1	TRBD1	TRBJ1-5	TGCGCCAGCAGCTTGGGAACCGGGACAGGGGGTCAGCCCCAGCATTTT	CASSLGTGTGGQPQHF
-	TRBV27	TRBD1	TRBJ2-1	TGTGCCAGCAGTCTGCGACAGGGTACCTACAATGAGCAGTTCTTC	CASSLRQGTYNEQFF
-	TRBV28	-	TRBJ2-4	TGTGCCAGCAGACAGGGGACTTCTAAAAACATTCAGTACTTC	CASRQGTSKNIQYF
-	TRBV24-1	-	TRBJ1-1	TGTGCCACCAGTGATTCTTGGGCCAGCACTGAAGCTTTCTTT	CATSDSWASTEAFF
-	TRBV5-4	TRBD1	TRBJ1-6	TGTGCCAGCAGCTTCCAGGGGGCGGAATCACCCCTCCACTTT	CASSFQGAESPLHF
-	TRBV6-2/TRBV6-3	TRBD2	TRBJ2-7	TGTGCCAGCAGTCCCGGGACTAGCGGCTACGAGCAGTACTTC	CASSPGTSGYEQYF
-	TRBV7-2	-	TRBJ1-2	TGTGCCAGCAGCTTAGGTACGGCTAACTATGGCTACACCTTC	CASSLGTANYGYTF
-	TRBV5-6	-	TRBJ1-6	TGTGCCAGCAGCTTGATGTCTTCGCTCTCAGGGTTATATAATTCACCCCTCCACTTT	CASSLMSSLSGLYNSPLHF
few	TRBV28	TRBD1	TRBJ1-6	TGTGCCAGTCGACCTGGGGACAGGGGGGACTCACCCCTCCACTTT	CASRPGDRGDSPLHF
-	TRBV3-1/TRBV3-2	TRBD2	TRBJ2-2	TGTGCCAGCAGCCTGGGTGGGGCGGGAGCTAACACCGGGGAGCTGTTTTTT	CASSLGGAGANTGELFF
-	TRBV3-1/TRBV3-2	TRBD2	TRBJ2-3	TGTGCCAGCAGCCCAGGGACTAGCGCTAGCACAGATACGCAGTATTTT	CASSPGTSASTDTQYF
once	TRBV6-5	TRBD1	TRBJ2-2	TGTGCCAGCAGCTCCGGGACAGGGAGTACCGGGGAGCTGTTTTTT	CASSSGTGSTGELFF
-	TRBV11-2	TRBD1	TRBJ1-6	TGTGCCAGCAGCCCGCCAACAGGGGGTAGTTCACCCCTCCACTTT	CASSPPTGGSSPLHF
once	TRBV2	TRBD2	TRBJ2-1	TGTGCCAGCCAAGGGACTAGCGGGAGCAATGAGCAGTTCTTC	CASQGTSGSNEQFF
-	TRBV19	-	TRBJ2-1	TGTGCCAGTAGTACTGCCGGGGGTTACAATGAGCAGTTCTTC	CASSTAGGYNEQFF
-	TRBV6-6	TRBD2	TRBJ2-3	TGTGCCAGCACCCGGTCTAGCGGGCTTTACACAGATACGCAGTATTTT	CASTRSSGLYTDTQYF
-	TRBV28	-	TRBJ1-5	TGTGCCAGCAGCCAGACTCAGGGTCATCAGCCCCAGCATTTT	CASSQTQGHQPQHF
once	TRBV9	-	TRBJ2-1	TGTGCCAGCAGCCCCGCGGAAGGTAGCGAGCTCTACAATGAGCAGTTCTTC	CASSPAEGSELYNEQFF
-	TRBV5-1	TRBD2	TRBJ2-7	TGCGCCAGCAGCTTGTTCCAGCGGGAGTCATTCGGCGAGCAGTACTTC	CASSLFQRESFGEQYF
once	TRBV29-1	-	TRBJ1-6	TGCAGCGCCGGAGAAAATTCACCCCTCCACTTT	CSAGENSPLHF
-	TRBV4-1	TRBD2	TRBJ2-1	TGCGCCAGCAGCCAAGATGGGGCGGGAGGGCCCTCGAATGAGCAGTTCTTC	CASSQDGAGGPSNEQFF
-	TRBV6-5	TRBD1	TRBJ2-3	TGTGCCAGCGGATGGGACAGGGTTCCCACAGATACGCAGTATTTT	CASGWDRVPTDTQYF
once	TRBV19	TRBD2	TRBJ2-1	TGTGCCAGTAGGTCAAGTAGCGGGAGGGGGGCCTACAATGAGCAGTTCTTC	CASRSSSGRGAYNEQFF
-	TRBV6-5	TRBD1	TRBJ1-2	TGTGCCAGCAGCTATCGGGACAGCTATGGCTACACCTTC	CASSYRDSYGYTF
once	TRBV6-2/TRBV6-3	-	TRBJ1-5	TGTGCCAGCAGTTACCCACGGCAGCCCCAGCATTTT	CASSYPRQPQHF
once	TRBV28	-	TRBJ1-1	TGTGCCAGCAGCCCCGGGGGATACAACACTGAAGCTTTCTTT	CASSPGGYNTEAFF
-	TRBV24-1	TRBD1	TRBJ2-3	TGTGCCACCAGTGACCGGGACAGGGATCGCAGAACAGATACGCAGTATTTT	CATSDRDRDRRTDTQYF
-	TRBV3-1/TRBV3-2	TRBD1	TRBJ1-4	TGTGCCAGCAGCCCCCCCCGGACAGGGGATGAAAAACTGTTTTTT	CASSPPRTGDEKLFF
-	TRBV15	TRBD2	TRBJ2-1	TGTGCCACCAGCAGAGGCGCTCAGCGGGATCATGAGCAGTTCTTC	CATSRGAQRDHEQFF
-	TRBV29-1	-	TRBJ2-2	TGCAGCGCCTCACAGGACACGAACACCGGGGAGCTGTTTTTT	CSASQDTNTGELFF
-	TRBV30	-	TRBJ1-1	TGTGCCTGGGGAGTCGACACTGAAGCTTTCTTT	CAWGVDTEAFF
-	TRBV27	-	TRBJ1-3	TGTGCCAGCAGTTTCGGTGCAGGGACTGGAAACACCATATATTTT	CASSFGAGTGNTIYF